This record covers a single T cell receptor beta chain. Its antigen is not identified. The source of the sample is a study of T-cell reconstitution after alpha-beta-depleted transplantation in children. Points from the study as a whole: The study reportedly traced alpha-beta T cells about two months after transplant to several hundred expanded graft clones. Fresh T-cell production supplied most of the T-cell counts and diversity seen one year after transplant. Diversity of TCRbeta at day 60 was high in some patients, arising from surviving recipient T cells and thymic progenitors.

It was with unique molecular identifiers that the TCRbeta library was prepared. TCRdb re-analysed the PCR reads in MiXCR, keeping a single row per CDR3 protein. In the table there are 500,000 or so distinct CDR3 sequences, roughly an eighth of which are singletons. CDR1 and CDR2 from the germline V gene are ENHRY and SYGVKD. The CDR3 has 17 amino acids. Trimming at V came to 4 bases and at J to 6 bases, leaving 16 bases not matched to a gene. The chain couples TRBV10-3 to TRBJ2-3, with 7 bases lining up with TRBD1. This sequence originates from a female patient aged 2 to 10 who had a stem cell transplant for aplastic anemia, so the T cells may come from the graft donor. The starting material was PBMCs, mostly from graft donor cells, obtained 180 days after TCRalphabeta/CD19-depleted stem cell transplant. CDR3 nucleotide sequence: TGTGCCATCAGTGTGTGGGGGATTACAGGGGATGATGATACGCAGTATTTT. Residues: CAISVWGITGDDDTQYF.